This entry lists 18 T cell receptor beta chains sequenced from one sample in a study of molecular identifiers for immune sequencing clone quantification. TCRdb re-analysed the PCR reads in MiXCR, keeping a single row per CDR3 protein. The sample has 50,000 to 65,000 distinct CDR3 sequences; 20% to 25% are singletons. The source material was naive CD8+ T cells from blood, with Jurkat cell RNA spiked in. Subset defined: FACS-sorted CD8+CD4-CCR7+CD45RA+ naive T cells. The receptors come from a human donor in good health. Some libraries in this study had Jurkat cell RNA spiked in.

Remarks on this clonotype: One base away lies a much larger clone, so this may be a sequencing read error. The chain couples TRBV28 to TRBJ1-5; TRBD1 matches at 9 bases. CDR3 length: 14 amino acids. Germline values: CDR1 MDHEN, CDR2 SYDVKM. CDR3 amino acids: CSSSFRQGVQPQHF. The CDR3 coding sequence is TGTTCCAGCAGTTTCAGACAGGGGGTTCAGCCCCAGCATTTT.

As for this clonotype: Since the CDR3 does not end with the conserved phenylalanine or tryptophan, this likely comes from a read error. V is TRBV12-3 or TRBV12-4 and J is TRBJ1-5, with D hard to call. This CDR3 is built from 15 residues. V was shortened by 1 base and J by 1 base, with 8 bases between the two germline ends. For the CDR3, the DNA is TGTGCCAGCAGTTTAGGGTCGAGGAGCAATCAGCCCCAGCATTCT. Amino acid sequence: CASSLGSRSNQPQHS.

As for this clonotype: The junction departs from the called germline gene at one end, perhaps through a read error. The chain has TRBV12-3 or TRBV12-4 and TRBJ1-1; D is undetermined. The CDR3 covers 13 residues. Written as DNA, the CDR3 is TGTGCCAGCAGTTTAGGCGAGGGCACTGAAGATTCCTTT. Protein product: CASSLGEGTEDSF.

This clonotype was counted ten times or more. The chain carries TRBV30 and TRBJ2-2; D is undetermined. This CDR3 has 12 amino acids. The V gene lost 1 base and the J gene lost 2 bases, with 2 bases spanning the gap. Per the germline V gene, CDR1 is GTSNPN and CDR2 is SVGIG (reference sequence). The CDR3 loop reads CAWSDNTGELFF. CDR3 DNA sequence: TGTGCCTGGAGTGACAACACCGGGGAGCTGTTTTTT.

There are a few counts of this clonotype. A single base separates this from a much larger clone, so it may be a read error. The CDR3 here is CSVEIGGSLTEAFF. The CDR3 DNA follows: TGCAGCGTTGAAATTGGTGGCAGTCTGACTGAAGCTTTCTTT. This chain joins TRBV29-1 and TRBJ1-1; D is undetermined. V lost 2 bases to trimming and J lost 5 bases, with 15 bases between them. Germline V lookup: CDR1 SQVTM, CDR2 ANQGSEA. The CDR3 consists of 14 residues.

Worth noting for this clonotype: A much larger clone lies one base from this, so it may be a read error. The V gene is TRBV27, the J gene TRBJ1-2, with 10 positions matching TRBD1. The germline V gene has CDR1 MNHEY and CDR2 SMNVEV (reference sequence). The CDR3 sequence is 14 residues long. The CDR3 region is CASGETGGFSNYSF. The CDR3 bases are TGTGCCAGCGGGGAGACAGGGGGCTTCTCGAACTACAGCTTC.

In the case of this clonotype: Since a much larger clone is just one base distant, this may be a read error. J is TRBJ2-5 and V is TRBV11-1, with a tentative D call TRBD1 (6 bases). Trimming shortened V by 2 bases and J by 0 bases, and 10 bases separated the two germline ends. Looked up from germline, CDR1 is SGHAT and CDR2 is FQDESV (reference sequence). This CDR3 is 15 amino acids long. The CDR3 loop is CASSLLRGYQETQYF. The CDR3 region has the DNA TGTGCCAGCAGCTTACTCAGGGGCTACCAAGAGACCCAGTACTTC.

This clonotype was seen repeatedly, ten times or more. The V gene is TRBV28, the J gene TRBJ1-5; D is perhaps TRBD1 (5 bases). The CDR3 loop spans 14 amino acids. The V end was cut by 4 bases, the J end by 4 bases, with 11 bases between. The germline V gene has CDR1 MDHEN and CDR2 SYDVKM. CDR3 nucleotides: TGTGCCAGCAGTTCCCGGGGCATTAATCAGCCCCAGCATTTT. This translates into CASSSRGINQPQHF.

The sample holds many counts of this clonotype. The CDR3 nucleotides are TGTGCCTGGACCAACCTGGGGACTGAAGCTTTCTTT. Translating gives CAWTNLGTEAFF. This chain joins TRBV30 and TRBJ1-1; no reliable D call. The CDR3 consists of 12 residues. In germline, CDR1 is GTSNPN, CDR2 SVGIG (reference sequence). Trimming left V 4 bases short and J 5 bases short, with 11 bases between.

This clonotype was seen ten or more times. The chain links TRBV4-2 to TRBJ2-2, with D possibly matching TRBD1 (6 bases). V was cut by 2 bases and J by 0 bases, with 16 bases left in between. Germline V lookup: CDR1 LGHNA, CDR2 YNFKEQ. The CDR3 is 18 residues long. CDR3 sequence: CASSQFNDRSTNTGELFF. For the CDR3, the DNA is TGTGCCAGCAGCCAATTCAACGACAGGTCCACGAACACCGGGGAGCTGTTTTTT.

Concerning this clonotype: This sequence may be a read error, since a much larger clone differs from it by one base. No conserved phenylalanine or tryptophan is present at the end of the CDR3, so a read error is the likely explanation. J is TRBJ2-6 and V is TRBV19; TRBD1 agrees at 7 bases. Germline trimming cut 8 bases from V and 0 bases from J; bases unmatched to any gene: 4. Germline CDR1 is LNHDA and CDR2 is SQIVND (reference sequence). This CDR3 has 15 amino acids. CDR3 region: CASAWDSSGANVLTS. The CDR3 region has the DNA TGTGCCAGTGCCTGGGACAGCTCTGGGGCCAACGTCCTGACTTCC.

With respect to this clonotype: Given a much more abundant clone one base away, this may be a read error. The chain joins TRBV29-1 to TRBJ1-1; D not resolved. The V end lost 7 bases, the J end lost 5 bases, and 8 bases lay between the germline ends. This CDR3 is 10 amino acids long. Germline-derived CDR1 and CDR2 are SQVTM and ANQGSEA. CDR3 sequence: CSAAWTEAFF. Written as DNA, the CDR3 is TGCAGCGCTGCTTGGACTGAAGCTTTCTTT.

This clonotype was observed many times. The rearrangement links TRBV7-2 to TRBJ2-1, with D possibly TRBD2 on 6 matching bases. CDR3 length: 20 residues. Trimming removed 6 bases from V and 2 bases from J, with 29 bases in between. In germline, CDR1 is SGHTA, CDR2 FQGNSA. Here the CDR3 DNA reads TGTGCCAGCAGGGTTAGGGTGGCGGGGAGAACCCCCCTGCCCTACAATGAGCAGTTCTTC. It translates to CASRVRVAGRTPLPYNEQFF. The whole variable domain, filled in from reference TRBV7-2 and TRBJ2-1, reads GAGVSQSPSNKVTEKGKDVELRCDPISGHTALYWYRQSLGQGLEFLIYFQGNSAPDKSGLPSDRFSAERTGGSVSTLTIQRTQQEDSAVYLCASRVRVAGRTPLPYNEQFFGPGTRLTVL.

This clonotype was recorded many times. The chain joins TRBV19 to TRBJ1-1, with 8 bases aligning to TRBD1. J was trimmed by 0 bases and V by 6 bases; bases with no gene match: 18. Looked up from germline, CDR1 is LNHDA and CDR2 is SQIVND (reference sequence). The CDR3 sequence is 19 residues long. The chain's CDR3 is CASRSRDRTWGTLNTEAFF. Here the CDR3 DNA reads TGTGCCAGTAGGTCCCGGGACAGGACGTGGGGCACCCTGAACACTGAAGCTTTCTTT.

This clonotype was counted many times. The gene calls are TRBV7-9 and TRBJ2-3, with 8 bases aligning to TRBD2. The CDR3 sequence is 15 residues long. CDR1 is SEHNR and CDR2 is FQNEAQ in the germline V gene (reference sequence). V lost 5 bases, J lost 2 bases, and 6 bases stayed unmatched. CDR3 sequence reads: CASSELADHTDTQYF. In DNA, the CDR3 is TGTGCCAGCAGCGAACTAGCGGATCACACAGATACGCAGTATTTT.

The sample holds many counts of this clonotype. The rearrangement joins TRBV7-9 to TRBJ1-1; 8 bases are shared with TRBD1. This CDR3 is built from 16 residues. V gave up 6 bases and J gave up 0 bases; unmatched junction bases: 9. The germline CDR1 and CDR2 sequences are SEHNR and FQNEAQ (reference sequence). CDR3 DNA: TGTGCCAGCAGTCCACAGGGGGTAGGAATGAACACTGAAGCTTTCTTT. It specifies CASSPQGVGMNTEAFF. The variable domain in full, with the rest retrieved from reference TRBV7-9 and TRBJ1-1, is DTGVSQNPRHKITKRGQNVTFRCDPISEHNRLYWYRQTLGQGPEFLTYFQNEAQLEKSRLLSDRFSAERPKGSFSTLEIQRTEQGDSAMYLCASSPQGVGMNTEAFFGQGTRLTVV.

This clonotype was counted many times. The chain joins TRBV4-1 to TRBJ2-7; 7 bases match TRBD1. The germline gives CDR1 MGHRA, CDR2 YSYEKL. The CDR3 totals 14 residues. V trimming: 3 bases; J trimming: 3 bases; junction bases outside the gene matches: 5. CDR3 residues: CASSHRDRLYEQYF. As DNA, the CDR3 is TGCGCCAGCAGCCACCGGGACAGACTCTACGAGCAGTACTTC.

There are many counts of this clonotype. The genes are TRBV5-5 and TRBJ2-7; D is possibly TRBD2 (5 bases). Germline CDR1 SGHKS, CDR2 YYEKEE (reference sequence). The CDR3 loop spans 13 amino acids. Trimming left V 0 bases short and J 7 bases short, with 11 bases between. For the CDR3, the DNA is TGTGCCAGCAGCTTGGCGGCCTCGGGGGAGCAGTACTTC. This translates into CASSLAASGEQYF.